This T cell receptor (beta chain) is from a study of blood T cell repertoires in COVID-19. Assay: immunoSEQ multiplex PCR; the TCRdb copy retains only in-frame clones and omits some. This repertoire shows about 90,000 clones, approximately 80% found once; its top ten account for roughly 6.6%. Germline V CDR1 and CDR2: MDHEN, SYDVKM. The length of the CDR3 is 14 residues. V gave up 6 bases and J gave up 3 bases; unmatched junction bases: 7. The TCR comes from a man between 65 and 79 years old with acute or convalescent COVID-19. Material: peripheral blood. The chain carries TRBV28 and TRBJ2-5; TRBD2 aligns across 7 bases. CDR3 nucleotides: TGTGCCAGCAGGCCGGGGGGACCAGAAGAGACCCAGTACTTC. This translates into CASRPGGPEETQYF.